This T cell receptor beta chain was sequenced for a study of blood T cell repertoires in COVID-19. Study context: From the United States, Italy and Spain came samples of acute and convalescent COVID-19.

The CDR3 length is 15 residues. From germline, CDR1 is KGHSH and CDR2 LQKENI. V lost 0 bases and J lost 1; bases outside the gene matches: 3. TCRdb's copy holds only in-frame clones and misses some; the assay was immunoSEQ multiplex PCR. The sample has 250,000 or so clones, 70% to 90% seen once; the top ten hold 1.6%. The material sequenced was PBMCs or T cells enriched from blood (not recorded which). The genes are TRBV18 and TRBJ2-7, with 7 bases fitting TRBD1. The sequence was obtained from a woman aged 45-65 years who had recovered from COVID-19. This CDR3 reads CASSPPTGVSYEQYF. The CDR3 DNA follows: TGTGCCAGCTCACCACCCACAGGGGTATCCTACGAGCAGTACTTC.